This passage covers 25 T cell receptor beta chains from one sample sequenced in a study of control samples from healthy donors and cancer patients. TCRdb's table, derived via immunoSEQ multiplex PCR, lists solely in-frame clones and lacks some. Of 100,000 to 150,000 clones listed, 85% to 95% are singletons. The sample was PBMCs. The receptors were sampled from an elderly man with head and neck cancer.

V and J are TRBV3-1 (or the pseudogene TRBV3-2) and TRBJ1-1, with TRBD1 as a possible D gene (6 bases). The V and J ends lost 4 bases and 1 base respectively, with 16 bases between them. CDR1 is LGHDT, CDR2 YNNKEL, per germline (reference sequence). This CDR3 comprises 16 residues. CDR3 DNA sequence: TGTGCCAGCAGCCTCCGAGGCGGGGGGCGGAACACTGAAGCTTTCTTT. This sequence encodes CASSLRGGGRNTEAFF.

The rearrangement joins TRBV10-3 to TRBJ1-4, with 7 bases matching TRBD1. Germline lookup yields CDR1 ENHRY and CDR2 SYGVKD. The CDR3 runs to 18 residues. The junction had 11 bases not matched to a gene; V was cut back by 1 base and J by 3 bases. In nucleotides, the CDR3 is TGTGCCATCAGTGAGTTTGTAGGTACAGGGGAGGCTAATGAAAAACTGTTTTTT. Its translation: CAISEFVGTGEANEKLFF.

For the CDR3, the DNA is TGTGCCAGCAGCATCAGAGATTATAGCAATCAGCCCCAGCATTTT. Protein product: CASSIRDYSNQPQHF. V is TRBV7-2 and J is TRBJ1-5; D gene ambiguous. Germline CDR1 reads SGHTA; CDR2 reads FQGNSA. The CDR3 spans 15 residues. The V end lost 5 bases, the J end lost 0 bases, and 11 bases lay between the germline ends.

The J gene is TRBJ1-4, the V gene TRBV7-9; D remains unclear. CDR3 length: 15 residues. Trimming shortened V by 3 bases and J by 8 bases, and 16 bases separated the two germline ends. Germline CDR1 is SEHNR and CDR2 is FQNEAQ (reference sequence). The chain's CDR3 is CASSFGVGIGEKLFF. Here the CDR3 DNA reads TGTGCCAGCAGCTTCGGGGTTGGCATCGGGGAAAAACTGTTTTTT.

The chain employs TRBV19 and TRBJ2-7; a weak D match, TRBD1 (6 bases). Germline V CDR1 and CDR2: LNHDA, SQIVND (reference sequence). The CDR3 runs 13 residues. V dropped 6 bases and J dropped 2 bases, with 11 bases sitting between them. CDR3 nucleotide sequence: TGTGCCAGTAGAGACAGGATCACCTACGAGCAGTACTTC. This sequence encodes CASRDRITYEQYF.

The CDR3: CASSLRLAGVEETQYF. Written as DNA, the CDR3 is TGTGCCAGCAGCTTACGACTAGCTGGAGTAGAAGAGACCCAGTACTTC. The chain has TRBV7-9 and TRBJ2-5, with 7 nucleotides matching TRBD2. From germline, CDR1 is SEHNR and CDR2 FQNEAQ (reference sequence). The ends lost 2 bases at V and 3 bases at J; junction bases unmatched: 9. There are 16 residues in the CDR3.

The chain links TRBV6-5 to TRBJ1-1; TRBD1 is a possible D gene (5 bases). Trimming left V 6 bases short and J 3 bases short, with 17 bases between. The CDR3 consists of 15 residues. Per germline, CDR1 MNHEY and CDR2 SVGAGI. The CDR3 region has the DNA TGTGCCAGCAGCCGTCATGGGGGAGACGACACTGAAGCTTTCTTT. This gives the protein CASSRHGGDDTEAFF.

This chain connects TRBV9 to TRBJ2-2; D is ambiguous. CDR3 length equals 15 residues. Germline assignment: CDR1 SGDLS and CDR2 YYNGEE. The V gene lost 0 bases and the J gene lost 4 bases, with 10 bases spanning the gap. CDR3 nucleotides: TGTGCCAGCAGCGTAGAAGTTTTGGCCACCGGGGAGCTGTTTTTT. It is translated as CASSVEVLATGELFF.

This chain connects TRBV18 to TRBJ2-7, with a tentative D call TRBD1 (6 bases). This CDR3 contains 14 residues. V was clipped by 3 bases and J by 6 bases, with 15 bases between them. CDR1 and CDR2 (germline): KGHSH, LQKENI. The CDR3 DNA reads TGTGCCAGCTCACCCGGGGCAGGGGCGCTCGAGCAGTACTTC. It codes for CASSPGAGALEQYF.

This chain joins TRBV11-2 and TRBJ2-7, with 9 bases that match TRBD1. The CDR3 length is 17 residues. V trimming: 4 bases; J trimming: 5 bases; junction bases outside the gene matches: 15. From germline, CDR1 is SGHAT and CDR2 FQNNGV. The CDR3 spells CASSSSPPGTGNDEQYF. CDR3 bases: TGTGCCAGCAGCTCTTCGCCCCCCGGGACAGGGAACGACGAGCAGTACTTC.

This chain connects TRBV18 to TRBJ1-6; D gene uncertain. CDR1 KGHSH and CDR2 LQKENI come from the germline V gene. V was trimmed by 1 base and J by 8 bases, leaving 12 bases between them. This CDR3 comprises 15 residues. CDR3 coding DNA: TGTGCCAGCTCACCACGAGGGCAGAGCTATTCACCCCTCCACTTT. It yields the protein CASSPRGQSYSPLHF.

The rearrangement uses TRBV5-1 and TRBJ1-1, with D possibly being TRBD1 (6 bases). Germline V lookup: CDR1 SGHRS, CDR2 YFSETQ. V lost 4 bases, J lost 4 bases, and 14 bases lay in between. CDR3 size: 14 residues. The CDR3 DNA reads TGCGCCAGCAGCAAGGAAGGGGGAGGCACTGAAGCTTTCTTT. As protein: CASSKEGGGTEAFF.

This clone showed up just a few times. The V and J genes are TRBV4-1 and TRBJ2-7, with D possibly matching TRBD1 (5 bases). V was cut by 4 bases and J by 5 bases, with 30 bases left in between. The germline V gene has CDR1 MGHRA and CDR2 YSYEKL. The CDR3 extends over 19 amino acids. DNA of the CDR3: TGCGCCAGCAGCCCTCGGCCCCCGTGGGCAGGTGGGGCTGCCCACGAGCAGTACTTC. Translation gives CASSPRPPWAGGAAHEQYF.

The chain combines TRBV30 with TRBJ1-6; D remains unclear. The CDR3 contains 13 residues. The V gene's germline CDR1 is GTSNPN and CDR2 SVGIG (reference sequence). V dropped 1 base and J dropped 5 bases, with 6 bases sitting between them. CDR3 sequence: CAWSDVDNSPLHF. The CDR3 DNA sequence: TGTGCCTGGAGTGACGTTGATAATTCACCCCTCCACTTT.

The chain links TRBV7-9 to TRBJ2-3; the D call may be TRBD1 or TRBD2 (6 bases each). Germline values: CDR1 SEHNR, CDR2 FQNEAQ (reference sequence). CDR3 size: 15 residues. The V end was cut by 3 bases, the J end by 2 bases, with 12 bases between. CDR3 sequence reads: CASSLSGGPTDTQYF. CDR3 bases: TGTGCCAGCAGCTTGAGTGGGGGGCCCACAGATACGCAGTATTTT.

The V gene is TRBV5-4, the J gene TRBJ1-2, with D unclear. Germline CDR1 reads SGHNT; CDR2 reads YYREEE (reference sequence). Trimming stripped 0 bases from V and 6 bases from J, with 12 bases between. The CDR3 spans 14 residues. CDR3 residues: CASSLDSAINGYTF. CDR3 nucleotide sequence: TGTGCCAGCAGCTTGGACAGCGCTATAAATGGCTACACCTTC.

The chain carries TRBV6-2 or TRBV6-3 and TRBJ1-2, with D perhaps TRBD1 (6 bases). The CDR3 is made up of 16 amino acids. Germline assignment: CDR1 MNHEY and CDR2 SVGEGT. V was clipped by 6 bases and J by 2 bases, with 19 bases between them. The CDR3 spells CASSRLGGAQNYGYTF. In DNA, the CDR3 is TGTGCCAGCAGCAGACTAGGGGGGGCCCAAAACTATGGCTACACCTTC.

This chain joins TRBV27 and TRBJ2-7, with 9 bases matching TRBD2. V shed 0 bases, J shed 3 bases, and the junction held 3 bases outside the gene matches. CDR3 length: 15 amino acids. Germline CDR1 and CDR2: MNHEY and SMNVEV (reference sequence). In DNA, the CDR3 is TGTGCCAGCAGTTTATCTAGCGGGAGAGGCTACGAGCAGTACTTC. It encodes CASSLSSGRGYEQYF.

The CDR3 DNA sequence: TGTGCCAGCAGTGAGGAGACAGCGTTTTCTGGAAACACCATATATTTT. Amino acids: CASSEETAFSGNTIYF. The V and J genes are TRBV6-1 and TRBJ1-3; tentatively, D is TRBD1 (5 bases). CDR1 MNHNS and CDR2 SASEGT come from the germline V gene. This CDR3 is 16 amino acids long. V was shortened by 3 bases and J by 1 base, with 13 bases between the two germline ends.

By frequency in the sample, this clone is medium-sized. The V gene is TRBV11-2, the J gene TRBJ2-7; possibly TRBD1 for D (5 bases). This CDR3 region has 14 residues. The germline V gene encodes CDR1 SGHAT and CDR2 FQNNGV. V was trimmed by 1 base and J by 4 bases, leaving 11 bases between them. The chain's CDR3 is CASSLGVTGYEQYF. The CDR3 DNA reads as TGTGCCAGCAGCTTAGGAGTTACAGGTTACGAGCAGTACTTC.

CDR3 in amino acids: CASSLQRGHWNTEAFF. CDR3 DNA sequence: TGTGCCAGCAGCTTACAAAGAGGACACTGGAACACTGAAGCTTTCTTT. The chain has TRBV5-6 and TRBJ1-1; a weak D match, TRBD1 (5 bases). CDR3 length: 16 amino acids. V dropped 2 bases and J dropped 1 base, with 15 bases sitting between them. Germline V gene lookup returns CDR1 SGHDT and CDR2 YYEEEE.

This clone was seen once. The chain has TRBV9 and TRBJ2-2; D possibly corresponds to TRBD1 (7 bases). Germline CDR1 SGDLS, CDR2 YYNGEE. This CDR3 contains 17 residues. Trimming took 1 base from V and 3 from J, leaving 16 bases between them. In nucleotides, the CDR3 is TGTGCCAGCAGCGTATCTTTTAGCAGGGGGGACACCGGGGAGCTGTTTTTT. Protein sequence: CASSVSFSRGDTGELFF.

Here the CDR3 reads CASSQDWSGERELFF. CDR3 coding DNA: TGTGCCAGCAGCCAAGATTGGTCGGGTGAGAGGGAACTGTTTTTT. The chain couples TRBV3-1 (or the pseudogene TRBV3-2) to TRBJ1-4, with D uncertain. The germline V and J ends were trimmed by 0 bases and 12 bases, with 17 bases remaining between them. The germline gives CDR1 LGHDT, CDR2 YNNKEL (reference sequence). This CDR3 contains 15 residues.

The chain employs TRBV7-9 and TRBJ2-1; TRBD2 matches at 13 bases. J was trimmed by 1 base and V by 4 bases; bases with no gene match: 7. The CDR3 has 18 residues. Germline loops: CDR1 SEHNR, CDR2 FQNEAQ (reference sequence). CDR3 bases: TGTGCCAGCAGCTACTGGGCGGGACTAGCGGGATCCTACAATGAGCAGTTCTTC. As protein: CASSYWAGLAGSYNEQFF.

The chain couples TRBV9 to TRBJ1-4, with unresolved D. The V gene lost 4 bases and the J gene lost 8 bases, with 6 bases spanning the gap. The germline CDR1 and CDR2 sequences are SGDLS and YYNGEE. This CDR3 region has 11 residues. The CDR3, as DNA: TGTGCCAGCAGCTCCGGCGAAAAACTGTTTTTT. It yields the protein CASSSGEKLFF.